A single sample is the source of the 14 T cell receptor beta chains below, sequenced in a study of blood T cell repertoires in COVID-19. Sequencing was performed with immunoSEQ multiplex PCR; in TCRdb, only in-frame clones are kept and a portion is missing. The sample shows a few hundred thousand clones, roughly 82% of them seen only once. Sequencing was carried out using peripheral blood. All receptors derive from a woman between 45 and 60 years old with acute or convalescent COVID-19.

In its sample, this clone was seen once. V usage is TRBV5-1 and J usage is TRBJ2-5; a weak D match, TRBD1 (6 bases). Trimming pared 0 bases from V and 2 bases from J, leaving 11 bases between. This CDR3 is built from 15 residues. CDR1 is SGHRS and CDR2 is YFSETQ in the germline V gene. This chain's CDR3 is CASSLGGTSQETQYF. The CDR3 nucleotides read TGCGCCAGCAGCTTGGGAGGGACATCACAAGAGACCCAGTACTTC.

Of note for this clone: One end of the junction fails to match germline, which may point to a read error. V and J are TRBV6-1 and TRBJ2-1, with TRBD2 matching over 8 bases. The CDR3 spans 15 residues. The V gene's germline CDR1 is MNHNS and CDR2 SASEGT. CDR3 amino acids: CACREAGVSYNEQFF. The CDR3 DNA reads as TGTGCCTGCAGGGAAGCGGGAGTCTCCTACAATGAGCAGTTCTTC.

The chain recombines TRBV5-1 with TRBJ2-1; 7 bases line up with TRBD1. J was trimmed by 6 bases and V by 4 bases; bases with no gene match: 10. Germline CDR1 is SGHRS and CDR2 is YFSETQ. The CDR3 contains 15 residues. The CDR3 coding sequence is TGCGCCAGCAGCCCGGGGACAGTCAGACCCAATGAGCAGTTCTTC. As protein: CASSPGTVRPNEQFF.

This rearrangement joins TRBV3-1 (or the pseudogene TRBV3-2) to TRBJ2-7; D perhaps matches TRBD2 (5 bases). Germline CDR1 LGHDT, CDR2 YNNKEL (reference sequence). Trimming took off 0 bases at V and 5 bases at J, with 11 bases between the two ends. The CDR3 is made up of 14 amino acids. CDR3: CASSQEGGSDEQYF. The CDR3 DNA reads TGTGCCAGCAGCCAAGAGGGTGGGAGCGACGAGCAGTACTTC.

The rearrangement joins TRBV28 to TRBJ2-3; the match to TRBD2 covers 16 bases. This CDR3 contains 20 residues. After removal of 4 bases from V and 5 bases from J, the junction contained 15 bases not matched to a gene. CDR1 MDHEN and CDR2 SYDVKM come from the germline V gene. CDR3 sequence (DNA): TGTGCCAGCAGTTCCCCCACGGGACTAGCGGGAGGGGGTCCGGGAGATACGCAGTATTTT. This sequence encodes CASSSPTGLAGGGPGDTQYF.

This chain connects TRBV27 to TRBJ2-7; D may be TRBD1 (6 bases). CDR1 is MNHEY, CDR2 SMNVEV, per germline (reference sequence). Trimming took off 5 bases at V and 3 bases at J, with 20 bases between the two ends. This CDR3 comprises 16 residues. CDR3 amino acids: CASSLSVGQGNYEQYF. DNA of the CDR3: TGTGCCAGCAGTCTGTCGGTCGGGCAGGGGAACTACGAGCAGTACTTC.

V usage is TRBV7-9 and J usage is TRBJ1-4; possibly TRBD1 for D (5 bases). Germline CDR1 and CDR2: SEHNR and FQNEAQ (reference sequence). The CDR3 contains 15 residues. V was trimmed by 8 bases and J by 4 bases, leaving 17 bases between them. The CDR3 DNA reads TGTGCCAGCGGCCCAGGCGGGGCGGGTAATGAAAAACTGTTTTTT. Its translation is CASGPGGAGNEKLFF.

The V call is TRBV2, the J call TRBJ1-1; 8 nucleotides agree with TRBD1. With 8 bases clipped from V and 7 bases from J, the junction kept 12 bases outside the gene matches. Germline CDR1 and CDR2: SNHLY and FYNNEI. This CDR3 has 14 residues. The CDR3 region has the DNA TGTGCCAGCGTTCCCTGGACAGGGCAAGATGAAGCTTTCTTT. Its protein is CASVPWTGQDEAFF.

This chain uses TRBV7-8 with TRBJ2-1, with 10 positions matching TRBD2. The V segment lost 0 bases and the J segment 0 bases; nucleotides outside the gene matches: 5. Germline V lookup: CDR1 SGHVS, CDR2 FQNEAQ. CDR3 length equals 18 residues. The CDR3: CASSLAGSGRYSYNEQFF. In DNA, the CDR3 is TGTGCCAGCAGCTTAGCAGGTAGCGGGAGGTACTCCTACAATGAGCAGTTCTTC.

The V and J genes are TRBV27 and TRBJ2-5, with D perhaps matching TRBD1 (6 bases). The CDR3 spans 15 residues. Germline V lookup: CDR1 MNHEY, CDR2 SMNVEV (reference sequence). V gave up 0 bases and J gave up 4 bases, with 12 bases separating them. CDR3 in DNA: TGTGCCAGCAGTTTATCCAGGGGATTTGGAGAGACCCAGTACTTC. This sequence encodes CASSLSRGFGETQYF.

This rearrangement joins TRBV4-3 to TRBJ2-1, with TRBD1 identical over 8 bases. V shed 0 bases, J shed 2 bases, and the junction held 3 bases outside the gene matches. Germline V gene lookup returns CDR1 LGHNA and CDR2 YSLEER. This CDR3 comprises 16 residues. In DNA form, the CDR3 reads TGCGCCAGCAGCCAAGACGGCAGGGGGCCCTACAATGAGCAGTTCTTC. It specifies CASSQDGRGPYNEQFF.

The V call is TRBV5-8, the J call TRBJ2-7; D is perhaps TRBD2 (6 bases). Trimming took off 5 bases at V and 4 bases at J, with 19 bases between the two ends. Germline loops: CDR1 SGHTS, CDR2 YDEGEE. The CDR3 spans 15 residues. The DNA for the CDR3 is TGTGCCAGCAGGAAGGAGGGGAGCCAGAATTACGAGCAGTACTTC. It translates to CASRKEGSQNYEQYF.

The chain combines TRBV25-1 with TRBJ2-7; possibly TRBD1 for D (5 bases). Germline V lookup: CDR1 MGHDK, CDR2 SYGVNS. The CDR3 has 12 residues. V was clipped by 4 bases and J by 3 bases, with 7 bases between them. CDR3 nucleotide sequence: TGTGCCAGCAGTGCCCAGGGCTACGAGCAGTACTTC. Protein: CASSAQGYEQYF.

V usage is TRBV10-3 and J usage is TRBJ1-3, with D uncertain. CDR3 length equals 15 residues. Between the trimmed V and J ends, which lost 3 bases and 2 bases, there was a span of 11 bases. Germline V gene lookup returns CDR1 ENHRY and CDR2 SYGVKD. The CDR3 spells CAISDKHSTGNTIYF. DNA of the CDR3: TGTGCCATCAGTGATAAGCACAGCACTGGAAACACCATATATTTT.